Below, 24 T cell receptor beta chains from the same sample are listed, as sequenced in a study of human T cells and chemical hapten exposure. MiXCR, applied by TCRdb to the 5' RACE reads, yields one record per CDR3 protein. Here the sample spans over 95,000 distinct CDR3 sequences, roughly 18% being singletons. Sequencing started from total RNA isolated from unfractionated whole blood. These receptors came from a human donor in good health.

J is TRBJ1-1 and V is TRBV3-1, with 9 bases matching TRBD1. The CDR3 length is 13 residues. The germline CDR1 and CDR2 sequences are LGHDT and YNNKEL (reference sequence). Trimming at V came to 6 bases and at J to 5 bases, leaving 4 bases not matched to a gene. The CDR3 nucleotides read TGTGCCAGCAGTTGGACAGGGGAGACTGAAGCTTTCTTT. The encoded protein is CASSWTGETEAFF. The full variable domain, its missing parts supplied by reference TRBV3-1 and TRBJ1-1, is DTAVSQTPKYLVTQMGNDKSIKCEQNLGHDTMYWYKQDSKKFLKIMFSYNNKELIINETVPNRFSPKSPDKAHLNLHINSLELGDSAVYFCASSWTGETEAFFGQGTRLTVV.

The chain recombines TRBV5-1 with TRBJ2-2; D ambiguous. The CDR3 sequence is 12 residues long. V lost 5 bases to trimming and J lost 3 bases, with 5 bases between them. Germline loops: CDR1 SGHRS, CDR2 YFSETQ. The CDR3 sequence: CASRLDTGELFF. The CDR3, as DNA: TGCGCCAGCAGGCTCGACACCGGGGAGCTGTTTTTT.

V is TRBV28 and J is TRBJ2-7; possible D gene TRBD1, 7 bases. The CDR3 covers 14 residues. Deletions cut 3 bases from V and 2 bases from J, with 11 bases between. The germline CDR1 and CDR2 sequences are MDHEN and SYDVKM. The CDR3 loop is CASSLGGQPYEQYF. CDR3 DNA sequence: TGTGCCAGCAGTTTGGGGGGACAGCCCTACGAGCAGTACTTC.

This chain joins TRBV12-3 or TRBV12-4 and TRBJ2-7; D might be TRBD1 (6 bases). This CDR3 region has 14 residues. V gave up 6 bases and J gave up 5 bases, with 17 bases separating them. The CDR3 nucleotides read TGTGCCAGCAGCCCGGGACACGTCCCCCACGAGCAGTACTTC. Its protein is CASSPGHVPHEQYF.

This clonotype was seen ten or more times. The chain uses TRBV7-2 and TRBJ1-1, with D unresolved. Trimming removed 4 bases at V and 1 base at J, with 7 bases between. Germline V gene data show CDR1 as SGHTA and CDR2 as FQGNSA. There are 13 residues in the CDR3. CDR3 sequence: CASSSYKNTEAFF. The DNA of the CDR3 is TGTGCCAGCAGCTCCTACAAGAACACTGAAGCTTTCTTT.

The rearrangement uses TRBV7-8 and TRBJ1-4; D not certain. This CDR3 spans 15 amino acids. V dropped 3 bases and J dropped 1 base, with 9 bases sitting between them. Germline assignment: CDR1 SGHVS and CDR2 FQNEAQ. CDR3 DNA: TGTGCCAGCAGCTTCTACACCGAAACTAATGAAAAACTGTTTTTT. Its translation is CASSFYTETNEKLFF.

This clonotype turned up a few times. V and J are TRBV11-2 and TRBJ2-1, with 8 positions matching TRBD2. Germline V lookup: CDR1 SGHAT, CDR2 FQNNGV. Trimming cost V 1 base and J 9 bases; bases outside gene matches: 5. The CDR3 is 14 residues long. The CDR3 reads CASSLAQTSAEQFF. As DNA, the CDR3 is TGTGCCAGCAGCTTAGCCCAGACTAGCGCTGAGCAGTTCTTC.

V is TRBV29-1 and J is TRBJ2-1, with TRBD2 matching over 8 bases. There are 16 residues in the CDR3. Trimming took 1 base from V and 7 from J; bases not matched to a gene: 12. CDR1 is SQVTM and CDR2 is ANQGSEA in the germline V gene. CDR3 DNA: TGCAGCGTTGAAGTGGTACCGGGAGGGAATACGAATGAGCAGTTCTTC. It translates to CSVEVVPGGNTNEQFF.

The chain couples TRBV12-3 or TRBV12-4 to TRBJ2-7; 10 bases fit TRBD1. Unmatched junction bases numbered 10, after V lost 8 bases and J lost 3 bases. The CDR3 is 15 amino acids. CDR3 nucleotides: TGTGCCAGCGGACCTTTGACAGGGGGCATCTACGAGCAGTACTTC. Protein: CASGPLTGGIYEQYF.

This clonotype has just a few counts. The chain carries TRBV28 and TRBJ1-1, with D hard to call. Germline loops: CDR1 MDHEN, CDR2 SYDVKM. The germline V and J ends were trimmed by 3 bases and 1 base, with 6 bases remaining between them. CDR3 length: 13 amino acids. CDR3 sequence: CASSLPANTEAFF. DNA of the CDR3: TGTGCCAGCAGTTTGCCGGCGAACACTGAAGCTTTCTTT.

This clonotype occurred a few times. The rearrangement links TRBV14 to TRBJ1-1; the D is unclear. The CDR3 runs to 15 residues. Germline CDR1 SGHDN, CDR2 FVKESK. The V and J ends lost 0 bases and 5 bases respectively, with 13 bases between them. In nucleotides, the CDR3 is TGTGCCAGCAGCCAAGATCGGGTATATGGGACTGAAGCTTTCTTT. The encoded protein is CASSQDRVYGTEAFF.

This clonotype was counted between two and nine times. The chain combines TRBV24-1 with TRBJ2-2, with 7 bases aligning to TRBD1. The germline V gene has CDR1 KGHDR and CDR2 SFDVKD. J gave up 2 bases and V 3 bases, and 5 bases lay outside the gene matches. The CDR3 loop spans 16 amino acids. The CDR3 nucleotides are TGTGCCACCAGTGATCGGAGACAGGGAAACACCGGGGAGCTGTTTTTT. Its translation: CATSDRRQGNTGELFF.

The chain carries TRBV6-1 and TRBJ2-7, with D perhaps TRBD2 (6 bases). V lost 5 bases to trimming and J lost 7 bases, with 21 bases between them. CDR1 MNHNS and CDR2 SASEGT come from the germline V gene. This CDR3 has 15 residues. Written as DNA, the CDR3 is TGTGCCAGCAGTCTAAGTCGGGGGAGGTCACGGGAGCAGTACTTC. Protein product: CASSLSRGRSREQYF.

This clonotype was detected only a few times. The CDR3, as DNA: TGTGCCAGCAGCCGCGTAGCGGGAGGATCCTACAATGAGCAGTTCTTC. This translates into CASSRVAGGSYNEQFF. This rearrangement joins TRBV5-4 to TRBJ2-1, with 10 nucleotides matching TRBD2. Germline V lookup: CDR1 SGHNT, CDR2 YYREEE (reference sequence). The CDR3 length is 16 residues. The junction had 5 bases not matched to a gene; V was cut back by 4 bases and J by 1 base. Supplemented by reference TRBV5-4 and TRBJ2-1, the full variable domain reads ETGVTQSPTHLIKTRGQQVTLRCSSQSGHNTVSWYQQALGQGPQFIFQYYREEENGRGNFPPRFSGLQFPNYSSELNVNALELDDSALYLCASSRVAGGSYNEQFFGPGTRLTVL.

This clonotype came up a few times. V and J are TRBV5-5 and TRBJ2-1; 8 nucleotides match TRBD2. Losses at the gene ends were 3 bases for V and 6 bases for J; bases not matched to a gene: 20. CDR1 and CDR2 (germline): SGHKS, YYEKEE (reference sequence). The CDR3 is 19 amino acids. The CDR3 nucleotides read TGTGCCAGCAGCTCTGATTTTACGGGGGGCGAGGCGGGAGGCAATGAGCAGTTCTTC. Residues: CASSSDFTGGEAGGNEQFF. Complete variable domain (other parts from reference TRBV5-5 and TRBJ2-1): DAGVTQSPTHLIKTRGQQVTLRCSPISGHKSVSWYQQVLGQGPQFIFQYYEKEERGRGNFPDRFSARQFPNYSSELNVNALLLGDSALYLCASSSDFTGGEAGGNEQFFGPGTRLTVL.

The V call is TRBV11-1, the J call TRBJ2-7; D is unresolved. The CDR3 loop spans 12 amino acids. V was shortened by 2 bases and J by 6 bases, with 8 bases between the two germline ends. Germline CDR1 is SGHAT and CDR2 is FQDESV (reference sequence). This chain's CDR3 is CASSLRPGEQYF. CDR3 DNA: TGTGCCAGCAGCTTAAGACCGGGCGAGCAGTACTTC.

This clonotype was seen more than once but under ten times. In DNA form, the CDR3 reads TGCAGTGCTAGGCCGATCGGACAGCGATACAATCAGCCCCAGCATTTT. Translating it yields CSARPIGQRYNQPQHF. V is TRBV20-1 and J is TRBJ1-5; weak D call: TRBD1 (6 bases). CDR1 and CDR2 from the germline V gene are DFQATT and SNEGSKA (reference sequence). V was pared by 3 bases and J by 3 bases, with 18 bases between. The CDR3 is 16 residues long.

This sequence joins TRBV7-9 and TRBJ1-2; TRBD1 matches at 7 bases. Germline CDR1 and CDR2: SEHNR and FQNEAQ (reference sequence). The CDR3 runs to 15 residues. V was pared by 7 bases and J by 3 bases, with 11 bases of the junction left unmatched. The CDR3 DNA reads as TGTGCCAGCACAGGGGCAACAGGGGAATACTATGGCTACACCTTC. Amino acids: CASTGATGEYYGYTF.

This chain connects TRBV28 to TRBJ1-2; D is possibly TRBD1 (6 bases). In germline, CDR1 is MDHEN, CDR2 SYDVKM. With 5 bases removed from V and 4 bases from J, the gap between germline ends came to 14 bases. CDR3 length: 14 residues. The CDR3 protein is CASSNGQFLYGYTF. CDR3 coding DNA: TGTGCCAGCAGTAATGGACAGTTCCTCTATGGCTACACCTTC.

This clonotype came up a few times. The V call is TRBV19, the J call TRBJ2-2; D ambiguous. This CDR3 has 14 residues. Between the trimmed V and J ends, which lost 0 bases and 4 bases, there was a span of 6 bases. CDR1 and CDR2 from the germline V gene are LNHDA and SQIVND (reference sequence). CDR3 nucleotides: TGTGCCAGTAGTATAGATTGGAGCACCGGGGAGCTGTTTTTT. Translated: CASSIDWSTGELFF.

The chain is built from TRBV28 and TRBJ2-7, with 8 bases fitting TRBD2. V dropped 4 bases and J dropped 3; count of bases not matched to a gene: 11. Germline V gene lookup returns CDR1 MDHEN and CDR2 SYDVKM. This CDR3 comprises 16 residues. In DNA, the CDR3 is TGTGCCAGCAGTTCCGCGGGAGGCCAAAAATTCTACGAGCAGTACTTC. Protein: CASSSAGGQKFYEQYF. Full variable domain (outside the CDR3, taken from reference TRBV28 and TRBJ2-7): DVKVTQSSRYLVKRTGEKVFLECVQDMDHENMFWYRQDPGLGLRLIYFSYDVKMKEKGDIPEGYSVSREKKERFSLILESASTNQTSMYLCASSSAGGQKFYEQYFGPGTRLTVT.

This clonotype was observed a handful of times. The rearrangement uses TRBV20-1 and TRBJ1-6; perhaps TRBD1 as D (6 bases). This CDR3 has 17 amino acids. The ends were cut back, 0 bases at V and 3 bases at J, with 15 bases in the middle. The germline V gene has CDR1 DFQATT and CDR2 SNEGSKA (reference sequence). The CDR3 loop reads CSARDTGGAYYNSPLHF. The CDR3 coding sequence is TGCAGTGCTAGAGATACGGGGGGCGCTTACTATAATTCACCCCTCCACTTT.

This clonotype was counted only a few times. The V call is TRBV25-1, the J call TRBJ2-7; 14 bases map to TRBD2. V was clipped by 7 bases and J by 6 bases; unmatched bases: 5. The germline V gene has CDR1 MGHDK and CDR2 SYGVNS. The CDR3 has 14 amino acids. The chain's CDR3 is CASTGLAGGGEQYF. In DNA, the CDR3 is TGTGCCAGCACCGGACTAGCGGGAGGAGGCGAGCAGTACTTC.

The chain carries TRBV30 and TRBJ2-7; D is unresolved. The CDR3 has 16 amino acids. Trimming cost V 4 bases and J 6 bases, with 25 bases left between them. The V gene's germline CDR1 is GTSNPN and CDR2 SVGIG (reference sequence). This chain's CDR3 is CAWTAQPLEIASEQYF. The DNA for the CDR3 is TGTGCCTGGACCGCCCAACCTCTCGAGATTGCCTCCGAGCAGTACTTC.